Presented here are 31 T cell receptor beta chains from one specimen sequenced in a study of T cell responses to AZD1222 COVID-19 vaccine. This table comes from immunoSEQ multiplex PCR, and its TCRdb copy is limited to in-frame clones, with some not included. The sample has 100,000 to 150,000 clones; roughly 85% are singletons. The sample here was peripheral blood, taken on day 0 of AZD1222 vaccination. The receptors stem from an adult in good health.

The V gene is TRBV24-1, the J gene TRBJ2-5; D gene ambiguous. Looked up from germline, CDR1 is KGHDR and CDR2 is SFDVKD. The CDR3 runs to 12 residues. The germline V and J ends were trimmed by 8 bases and 1 base, with 7 bases remaining between them. The CDR3 reads CATMGFQETQYF. DNA of the CDR3: TGTGCCACCATGGGATTCCAAGAGACCCAGTACTTC.

The genes are TRBV10-3 and TRBJ2-7; D call uncertain. Per the germline V gene, CDR1 is ENHRY and CDR2 is SYGVKD. The CDR3 contains 14 residues. Trimming shortened V by 6 bases and J by 2 bases, and 14 bases separated the two germline ends. CDR3 DNA: TGTGCCATCAGCGGCCGGGCCCCCACCTACGAGCAGTACTTC. This encodes CAISGRAPTYEQYF.

The chain couples TRBV19 to TRBJ2-2; 8 nucleotides line up with TRBD2. The CDR3 spans 15 residues. Trimming removed 10 bases from V and 4 bases from J; junction bases left unmatched: 11. Germline V CDR1 and CDR2: LNHDA, SQIVND (reference sequence). CDR3 protein: CATPGGGGRTGELFF. Here the CDR3 DNA reads TGTGCCACCCCTGGAGGCGGGGGGCGCACCGGGGAGCTGTTTTTT.

The chain has TRBV15 and TRBJ2-2; D possibly uses TRBD1 or TRBD2 (6 bases each). The V end lost 5 bases, the J end lost 7 bases, and 20 bases lay between the germline ends. The CDR3 consists of 16 residues. CDR1 is LNHNV and CDR2 is YYDKDF in the germline V gene (reference sequence). The CDR3 bases are TGTGCCACCAGCGCCCGGCAGGGGAGGATTAGCGGGGAGCTGTTTTTT. This gives the protein CATSARQGRISGELFF. Variable domain in full (rest from reference TRBV15 and TRBJ2-2): DAMVIQNPRYQVTQFGKPVTLSCSQTLNHNVMYWYQQKSSQAPKLLFHYYDKDFNNEADTPDNFQSRRPNTSFCFLDIRSPGLGDTAMYLCATSARQGRISGELFFGEGSRLTVL.

The CDR3 is CASSMVASGSYNEQFF. CDR3 in DNA: TGTGCCAGTAGTATGGTGGCTAGCGGTTCCTACAATGAGCAGTTCTTC. The chain employs TRBV19 and TRBJ2-1, with 7 bases fitting TRBD2. Germline V CDR1 and CDR2: LNHDA, SQIVND (reference sequence). The CDR3 covers 16 residues. V lost 3 bases and J lost 1; bases outside the gene matches: 6.

V gene TRBV5-4 combines with J gene TRBJ2-2; 12 bases line up with TRBD2. The V gene's germline CDR1 is SGHNT and CDR2 YYREEE (reference sequence). CDR3 length: 16 amino acids. Trimming removed 0 bases from V and 6 bases from J; junction bases left unmatched: 3. The CDR3 DNA sequence: TGTGCCAGCAGCTTGGGACTAGCGGGAGCGGCCGGGGAGCTGTTTTTT. Amino acid sequence: CASSLGLAGAAGELFF.

V is TRBV6-1 and J is TRBJ1-5; no clear D gene. Germline V lookup: CDR1 MNHNS, CDR2 SASEGT. Trimming removed 4 bases from V and 3 bases from J, with 13 bases in between. CDR3 size: 15 residues. CDR3 DNA: TGTGCCAGCAGTGTAGGGAGGCAACCCAATCAGCCCCAGCATTTT. Amino acid sequence: CASSVGRQPNQPQHF.

The rearrangement uses TRBV19 and TRBJ1-5, with TRBD1 matching over 7 bases. The length of the CDR3 is 14 residues. Trimming removed 7 bases from V and 3 bases from J; junction bases left unmatched: 6. Germline CDR1 is LNHDA and CDR2 is SQIVND (reference sequence). The CDR3 sequence: CASTHRGINQPQHF. The DNA for the CDR3 is TGTGCCAGTACACACAGGGGAATCAATCAGCCCCAGCATTTT.

The chain carries TRBV20-1 and TRBJ2-7, with D possibly called TRBD1 or TRBD2 (5 bases each). Looked up from germline, CDR1 is DFQATT and CDR2 is SNEGSKA (reference sequence). V was trimmed by 3 bases and J by 2 bases, leaving 17 bases between them. This CDR3 comprises 15 residues. CDR3 sequence (DNA): TGCAGTGCTAGTCCCGGGACCGCGGCCACCTACGAGCAGTACTTC. As protein: CSASPGTAATYEQYF.

This chain connects TRBV2 to TRBJ2-2, with TRBD1 matching 8 bases. This CDR3 has 16 amino acids. CDR1 is SNHLY and CDR2 is FYNNEI in the germline V gene. V dropped 5 bases and J dropped 7; count of bases not matched to a gene: 12. CDR3 amino acids: CASSPRQGALDGELFF. In DNA, the CDR3 is TGTGCCAGCAGTCCCCGTCAGGGGGCGCTGGACGGGGAGCTGTTTTTT.

The gene calls are TRBV19 and TRBJ1-2, with D possibly matching TRBD1 (5 bases). The CDR3 covers 14 residues. V was trimmed by 5 bases and J by 0 bases, leaving 10 bases between them. Germline V gene lookup returns CDR1 LNHDA and CDR2 SQIVND (reference sequence). In DNA, the CDR3 is TGTGCCAGTAGTGAGGACAACCCTAACTATGGCTACACCTTC. Its protein is CASSEDNPNYGYTF. Full variable domain (remainder filled in from reference TRBV19 and TRBJ1-2): DGGITQSPKYLFRKEGQNVTLSCEQNLNHDAMYWYRQDPGQGLRLIYYSQIVNDFQKGDIAEGYSVSREKKESFPLTVTSAQKNPTAFYLCASSEDNPNYGYTFGSGTRLTVV.

This clone was seen a few times. This chain links TRBV7-3 with TRBJ2-3; TRBD2 matches at 12 bases. CDR3 length equals 14 residues. From germline, CDR1 is SGHTA and CDR2 FQGTGA. Trimming cost V 6 bases and J 6 bases; bases outside gene matches: 4. CDR3 sequence reads: CASRPSGGADTQYF. In DNA, the CDR3 is TGTGCCAGCAGGCCTAGCGGGGGGGCGGATACGCAGTATTTT.

This clone was seen just once. The V gene is TRBV19, the J gene TRBJ2-3, with 10 bases fitting TRBD1. CDR1 and CDR2 from the germline V gene are LNHDA and SQIVND (reference sequence). The trim removed 6 bases at V and 3 bases at J, leaving 6 bases unmatched. This CDR3 comprises 15 residues. CDR3 protein: CASSQGQGGTDTQYF. The DNA of the CDR3 is TGTGCCAGTAGCCAAGGACAGGGGGGGACAGATACGCAGTATTTT.

The chain joins TRBV28 to TRBJ1-6; no definite D call. Looked up from germline, CDR1 is MDHEN and CDR2 is SYDVKM. This CDR3 region has 11 residues. Trimming took off 6 bases at V and 14 bases at J, with 11 bases between the two ends. The CDR3 reads CASRAPGSLHF. The CDR3 DNA is TGTGCCAGCAGGGCCCCCGGTTCCCTCCACTTT.

The chain links TRBV18 to TRBJ1-2; D unclear. Germline values: CDR1 KGHSH, CDR2 LQKENI. Trimming removed 2 bases from V and 6 bases from J, with 16 bases in between. This CDR3 has 15 residues. Written as DNA, the CDR3 is TGTGCCAGCTCACCAATTTCGTGGGGAGTAGATGGCTACACCTTC. Its protein product is CASSPISWGVDGYTF.

This clone was picked up one time. The chain carries TRBV14 and TRBJ1-4; TRBD1 matches at 7 bases. This CDR3 region has 15 residues. The V segment lost 5 bases and the J segment 5 bases; nucleotides outside the gene matches: 8. Germline V lookup: CDR1 SGHDN, CDR2 FVKESK. The CDR3 reads CASSKGTARNEKLFF. In DNA, the CDR3 is TGTGCCAGCAGCAAAGGGACAGCACGAAATGAAAAACTGTTTTTT.

The gene calls are TRBV10-1 and TRBJ1-1; D remains unclear. Trimming stripped 3 bases from V and 1 base from J, with 6 bases between. CDR1 WNHNN and CDR2 SYGVQD come from the germline V gene (reference sequence). This CDR3 contains 13 residues. CDR3 DNA: TGCGCCAGCAGTGATCCACAGAACACTGAAGCTTTCTTT. This codes for CASSDPQNTEAFF.

Only one count was recorded for this clone. The V and J genes are TRBV5-4 and TRBJ1-1; 9 bases match TRBD1. Germline-derived CDR1 and CDR2 are SGHNT and YYREEE (reference sequence). V trimming: 4 bases; J trimming: 2 bases; junction bases outside the gene matches: 12. The CDR3 consists of 17 residues. CDR3 loop: CASSVELTGGSNTEAFF. In DNA form, the CDR3 reads TGTGCCAGCAGCGTGGAACTCACAGGGGGCTCTAACACTGAAGCTTTCTTT. The full variable domain, its missing parts supplied by reference TRBV5-4 and TRBJ1-1, is ETGVTQSPTHLIKTRGQQVTLRCSSQSGHNTVSWYQQALGQGPQFIFQYYREEENGRGNFPPRFSGLQFPNYSSELNVNALELDDSALYLCASSVELTGGSNTEAFFGQGTRLTVV.

The chain employs TRBV7-3 and TRBJ1-6; tentatively, D is TRBD1 (6 bases). The CDR3 is 16 amino acids. Trimming removed 2 bases at V and 6 bases at J, with 14 bases between. In germline, CDR1 is SGHTA, CDR2 FQGTGA. The CDR3 DNA follows: TGTGCCAGCAGCTTAGGGCTGGGGGGCCGTAATTCACCCCTCCACTTT. This gives the protein CASSLGLGGRNSPLHF.

This clone was seen only once. The chain employs TRBV19 and TRBJ2-7, with unresolved D. The CDR3 runs to 13 residues. V was clipped by 7 bases and J by 4 bases, with 14 bases between them. Germline loops: CDR1 LNHDA, CDR2 SQIVND (reference sequence). This chain's CDR3 is CASTSDTRYEQYF. In DNA, the CDR3 is TGTGCCAGTACATCAGACACCCGGTACGAGCAGTACTTC.

This clone was found once. The chain is built from TRBV6-6 and TRBJ2-1, with D possibly being TRBD2 (6 bases). CDR3 length equals 14 residues. V was cut by 0 bases and J by 7 bases, with 10 bases left in between. Germline V gene sequence: CDR1 MNHNY, CDR2 SVGAGI (reference sequence). As DNA, the CDR3 is TGTGCCAGCAGTTACTCACGCGGGAATAATGAGCAGTTCTTC. Protein sequence: CASSYSRGNNEQFF.

V gene TRBV20-1 combines with J gene TRBJ2-1, with 9 bases matching TRBD2. The length of the CDR3 is 17 residues. Trimming removed 3 bases from V and 4 bases from J; junction bases left unmatched: 13. In germline, CDR1 is DFQATT, CDR2 SNEGSKA (reference sequence). CDR3 region: CSASKGGTSLAYNEQFF. The CDR3 nucleotides are TGCAGTGCTAGTAAGGGCGGGACTAGCCTCGCTTACAATGAGCAGTTCTTC.

The V and J genes are TRBV6-4 and TRBJ2-2; the D is unclear. V lost 5 bases and J lost 3, with 7 bases in between. CDR1 MRHNA and CDR2 SNTAGT come from the germline V gene. The CDR3 spans 13 residues. This CDR3 is CASSYGYTGELFF. The CDR3 DNA follows: TGTGCCAGCAGTTACGGGTACACCGGGGAGCTGTTTTTT.

This chain links TRBV9 with TRBJ1-4, with a tentative D call TRBD1 (5 bases). Trimming removed 0 bases from V and 4 bases from J, with 13 bases in between. This CDR3 has 16 amino acids. Germline-derived CDR1 and CDR2 are SGDLS and YYNGEE. The CDR3 here is CASSVAGSGFNEKLFF. The CDR3 DNA follows: TGTGCCAGCAGCGTAGCTGGGTCAGGGTTTAATGAAAAACTGTTTTTT.

The genes are TRBV5-1 and TRBJ2-7, with 8 bases aligning to TRBD1. V shed 3 bases, J shed 6 bases, and the junction held 11 bases outside the gene matches. CDR1 and CDR2 from the germline V gene are SGHRS and YFSETQ. The CDR3 spans 15 residues. The CDR3, as DNA: TGCGCCAGCAGCTCGGGATCTATACAGGGGGGCGAGCAGTACTTC. Protein product: CASSSGSIQGGEQYF.

The rearrangement uses TRBV6-2 or TRBV6-3 and TRBJ2-7, with unresolved D. Germline V gives CDR1 MNHEY, CDR2 SVGEGT. With 4 bases removed from V and 3 bases from J, the gap between germline ends came to 16 bases. The CDR3 runs 15 residues. The CDR3 nucleotides are TGTGCCAGCAGTTCCGTAGACGGATTATACTACGAGCAGTACTTC. Protein: CASSSVDGLYYEQYF.

The table lists this clone with a count of one. J is TRBJ2-5 and V is TRBV3-1 (or the pseudogene TRBV3-2), with D tentatively TRBD2 (6 bases). CDR1 and CDR2 (germline): LGHDT, YNNKEL (reference sequence). This CDR3 region has 15 residues. Trimming removed 4 bases at V and 4 bases at J, with 16 bases between. DNA for the CDR3: TGTGCCAGCAGCCCAGGACTATCCGGGGGAGAGACCCAGTACTTC. Amino acid sequence: CASSPGLSGGETQYF.

This chain links TRBV2 with TRBJ2-2; TRBD1 agrees at 9 bases. Trimming removed 8 bases from V and 6 bases from J; junction bases left unmatched: 4. Germline V gives CDR1 SNHLY, CDR2 FYNNEI. The CDR3 loop spans 13 amino acids. The CDR3 reads CASCRDRAGELFF. CDR3 sequence (DNA): TGTGCCAGCTGCCGGGACAGGGCCGGGGAGCTGTTTTTT.

V usage is TRBV7-2 and J usage is TRBJ2-2; D unclear. V was clipped by 3 bases and J by 5 bases, with 7 bases between them. The germline gives CDR1 SGHTA, CDR2 FQGNSA. This CDR3 contains 13 residues. The CDR3 region has the DNA TGTGCCAGCAGCTTTTTCCAGACCGGGGAGCTGTTTTTT. This translates into CASSFFQTGELFF. Using reference TRBV7-2 and TRBJ2-2 for the parts outside the CDR3, the full variable domain is GAGVSQSPSNKVTEKGKDVELRCDPISGHTALYWYRQSLGQGLEFLIYFQGNSAPDKSGLPSDRFSAERTGGSVSTLTIQRTQQEDSAVYLCASSFFQTGELFFGEGSRLTVL.

The chain joins TRBV4-2 to TRBJ1-3, with 9 nucleotides matching TRBD1. Germline lookup yields CDR1 LGHNA and CDR2 YNFKEQ. This CDR3 has 17 residues. J lost 0 bases, V lost 3 bases, and 6 bases had no gene match. CDR3 sequence reads: CASSQGQGPNSGNTIYF. CDR3 in DNA: TGTGCCAGCAGCCAGGGACAGGGCCCTAACTCTGGAAACACCATATATTTT.

This chain links TRBV7-2 with TRBJ2-4, with 8 bases identical to TRBD1. The CDR3 loop spans 14 amino acids. Germline trimming cut 4 bases from V and 6 bases from J; bases unmatched to any gene: 5. Germline V gene sequence: CDR1 SGHTA, CDR2 FQGNSA. The CDR3 DNA reads TGTGCCAGCAGCTCTGGGGACAGGCGAAACATTCAGTACTTC. It translates to CASSSGDRRNIQYF. The complete variable domain, with remaining parts taken from reference TRBV7-2 and TRBJ2-4, reads GAGVSQSPSNKVTEKGKDVELRCDPISGHTALYWYRQSLGQGLEFLIYFQGNSAPDKSGLPSDRFSAERTGGSVSTLTIQRTQQEDSAVYLCASSSGDRRNIQYFGAGTRLSVL.